The subject of this entry is one TCR beta chain. The data were produced by immunoSEQ multiplex PCR, yet TCRdb's version contains in-frame clones alone and is incomplete. This sample has about half a million clones, with 80% to 90% found just once. The sample comes from a study of blood T cell repertoires in COVID-19. With V trimmed by 0 bases and J by 13 bases, 8 bases remained unmatched. CDR1 is LGHDT and CDR2 is YNNKEL in the germline V gene (reference sequence). The CDR3 spans 14 residues. V and J are TRBV3-1 (or the pseudogene TRBV3-2) and TRBJ2-1; 8 positions match TRBD2. The sample consisted of peripheral blood. This TCR derives from a human donor in a cohort sampled during active COVID-19. The CDR3 sequence is CASSQDPSGSLQFF. CDR3 in DNA: TGTGCCAGCAGCCAAGACCCCAGCGGGAGTCTCCAGTTCTTC.